The subject of this entry is one TCR beta chain. What it binds is not known. T cells were sequenced at a targeted depth of 1 in 200,000 to 1 in 1 million. TCRdb's copy holds only in-frame clones and misses some; the assay was immunoSEQ multiplex PCR. The table records approximately 90,000 clones, about 74% of them present only once. The entry originates in a study of cytotoxic CD8 clonotypes in ibrutinib-treated CLL. General study points: Higher circulating CD8+ T-cell counts strongly accompanied higher baseline clonality, above age-matched healthy donors.

This CDR3 has 13 amino acids. Germline-derived CDR1 and CDR2 are MNHEY and SVGAGI. V shed 1 base and J shed 6 bases, with 10 bases lying between them. The chain recombines TRBV6-5 with TRBJ2-7; D remains unclear. The receptor's source is a human donor with chronic lymphocytic leukemia. Sequencing was performed on PBMCs, taken after 24 months of ibrutinib treatment. The CDR3 coding sequence is TGTGCCAGCAGTTACTACCTAAATAGCGAGCAGTACTTC. Its translation: CASSYYLNSEQYF.